These T cell receptor beta chains were read from a single sample in a study of response to subunit inactivated influenza vaccine. A single record per CDR3 protein comes from TCRdb applying MiXCR to the RT-PCR reads. The sample contains 250,000 to 350,000 distinct CDR3 sequences, about 20% of which appear only once. The material was PBMCs from blood, obtained less than 22 months after vaccination. The receptors originated from a man between 45 and 75 years old who received an inactivated influenza vaccine. Both conserved end residues are part of each CDR3. Each record gives: clone size, V gene, J gene, D gene, CDR3 protein, CDR3 DNA. A D gene is named only where the DNA matches it firmly. Clone size is given for some rows only: seen once, a few or many times, or a class if the clone is expanded.

clone size: -
V gene: TRBV27
J gene: TRBJ1-2
D gene: -
CDR3 protein: CASSYGRQVWSGYTF
CDR3 DNA: TGTGCCAGCAGTTACGGGCGACAGGTTTGGAGCGGCTACACCTTC

clone size: few
V gene: TRBV6-5
J gene: TRBJ1-5
D gene: -
CDR3 protein: CASSYSSREGYSNQPQHF
CDR3 DNA: TGTGCCAGCAGTTACTCATCTCGTGAGGGCTATAGCAATCAGCCCCAGCATTTT

clone size: -
V gene: TRBV12-3/TRBV12-4
J gene: TRBJ2-1
D gene: -
CDR3 protein: CASSTSTAQQFF
CDR3 DNA: -

clone size: few
V gene: TRBV28
J gene: TRBJ1-2
D gene: TRBD1
CDR3 protein: CASSFSGTGAGGYTF
CDR3 DNA: TGTGCCAGCAGTTTTTCTGGGACAGGGGCGGGTGGCTACACCTTC

clone size: -
V gene: TRBV20-1
J gene: TRBJ1-2
D gene: -
CDR3 protein: CSARPPDYGYTF
CDR3 DNA: TGCAGTGCTAGACCTCCTGACTATGGCTACACCTTC

clone size: many
V gene: TRBV21-1
J gene: TRBJ1-5
D gene: -
CDR3 protein: CATVGQRPLKSNQPQHF
CDR3 DNA: TGTGCCACAGTTGGACAGAGGCCTTTGAAGAGCAATCAGCCCCAGCATTTT

clone size: few
V gene: TRBV29-1
J gene: TRBJ2-7
D gene: TRBD1
CDR3 protein: CSVEDLTTGGSYEQYF
CDR3 DNA: TGCAGCGTTGAAGATCTCACGACAGGGGGATCCTACGAGCAGTACTTC

clone size: -
V gene: TRBV24-1
J gene: TRBJ2-5
D gene: TRBD2
CDR3 protein: CATSEPLPGLAGQETQYF
CDR3 DNA: TGTGCCACCAGTGAGCCCCTCCCCGGACTAGCGGGACAAGAGACCCAGTACTTC

clone size: -
V gene: TRBV6-5
J gene: TRBJ2-4
D gene: -
CDR3 protein: CASSYSSGTAKNIQYF
CDR3 DNA: TGTGCCAGCAGTTACTCGTCAGGGACGGCCAAAAACATTCAGTACTTC

clone size: few
V gene: TRBV4-2
J gene: TRBJ1-3
D gene: TRBD1
CDR3 protein: CASSQLGQSGNTIYF
CDR3 DNA: TGTGCCAGCAGCCAACTGGGACAGTCGGGAAACACCATATATTTT

clone size: -
V gene: TRBV4-3
J gene: TRBJ2-7
D gene: -
CDR3 protein: CASSQDPPPVVSYEQYF
CDR3 DNA: TGCGCCAGCAGCCAAGATCCCCCTCCAGTCGTTTCCTACGAGCAGTACTTC

clone size: -
V gene: TRBV5-1
J gene: TRBJ2-1
D gene: TRBD2
CDR3 protein: CASSLGLAAEQFF
CDR3 DNA: TGCGCCAGCAGCCTTGGGCTAGCGGCCGAGCAGTTCTTC

clone size: many
V gene: TRBV7-6
J gene: TRBJ1-1
D gene: TRBD1
CDR3 protein: CASSSRTGTGAEAFF
CDR3 DNA: TGTGCCAGCAGCTCGAGGACTGGGACAGGCGCTGAAGCTTTCTTT

clone size: -
V gene: TRBV20-1
J gene: TRBJ2-3
D gene: -
CDR3 protein: CSGVKARFTDTQYF
CDR3 DNA: TGCAGTGGGGTAAAAGCCAGGTTCACAGATACGCAGTATTTT

clone size: many
V gene: TRBV28
J gene: TRBJ1-3
D gene: -
CDR3 protein: CASIRAYSGNTIYF
CDR3 DNA: TGTGCCAGCATCAGGGCCTACTCTGGAAACACCATATATTTT

clone size: -
V gene: TRBV20-1
J gene: TRBJ2-1
D gene: TRBD2
CDR3 protein: CSAKGLAVGSGYNEQFF
CDR3 DNA: TGCAGTGCCAAGGGACTAGCGGTTGGTTCGGGCTACAATGAGCAGTTCTTC

clone size: -
V gene: TRBV4-3
J gene: TRBJ1-2
D gene: TRBD1
CDR3 protein: CASSQVGQGNYGYTF
CDR3 DNA: TGCGCCAGCAGCCAGGTCGGACAGGGGAACTATGGCTACACCTTC

clone size: many
V gene: TRBV20-1
J gene: TRBJ1-3
D gene: -
CDR3 protein: CSARDQPGRNSGNTIYF
CDR3 DNA: TGCAGTGCTAGAGATCAGCCGGGACGGAACTCTGGAAACACCATATATTTT

clone size: few
V gene: TRBV5-6
J gene: TRBJ2-7
D gene: -
CDR3 protein: CASSLVGQFYEQYF
CDR3 DNA: TGTGCCAGCAGCTTGGTTGGACAGTTCTACGAGCAGTACTTC

clone size: few
V gene: TRBV6-1
J gene: TRBJ1-1
D gene: -
CDR3 protein: CASSDQLTLNTEAFF
CDR3 DNA: TGTGCCAGCAGTGACCAATTGACTTTGAACACTGAAGCTTTCTTT

clone size: -
V gene: TRBV12-3/TRBV12-4
J gene: TRBJ2-1
D gene: -
CDR3 protein: CASSFEGGGGQFF
CDR3 DNA: TGTGCCAGCAGTTTTGAGGGAGGCGGTGGGCAGTTCTTC

clone size: -
V gene: TRBV7-2
J gene: TRBJ2-5
D gene: -
CDR3 protein: CASSLKFLTAYQETQYF
CDR3 DNA: TGTGCCAGCAGCTTAAAATTCCTGACAGCGTACCAAGAGACCCAGTACTTC

clone size: -
V gene: TRBV5-1
J gene: TRBJ2-7
D gene: -
CDR3 protein: CASSWAASVISYEQYF
CDR3 DNA: TGCGCCAGCAGCTGGGCCGCTTCGGTTATCTCCTACGAGCAGTACTTC

clone size: few
V gene: TRBV5-6
J gene: TRBJ1-6
D gene: -
CDR3 protein: CASSFLGDSYNSPLHF
CDR3 DNA: TGTGCCAGCAGCTTTTTGGGGGACTCCTATAATTCACCCCTCCACTTT

clone size: -
V gene: TRBV12-3/TRBV12-4
J gene: TRBJ1-6
D gene: -
CDR3 protein: CASSLRENSPLHF
CDR3 DNA: TGTGCCAGCAGTTTAAGGGAAAATTCACCCCTCCACTTT

clone size: few
V gene: TRBV11-2
J gene: TRBJ1-2
D gene: -
CDR3 protein: CASSPSRVGYTF
CDR3 DNA: TGTGCCAGCAGCCCAAGCAGGGTTGGCTACACCTTC

clone size: many
V gene: TRBV7-8
J gene: TRBJ1-2
D gene: TRBD1
CDR3 protein: CASSLAPGQGLYGYTF
CDR3 DNA: TGTGCCAGCAGCCTCGCCCCAGGACAGGGGCTCTATGGCTACACCTTC

clone size: -
V gene: TRBV18
J gene: TRBJ1-5
D gene: -
CDR3 protein: CASGGGDNQPQHF
CDR3 DNA: TGTGCCAGCGGCGGAGGAGACAATCAGCCCCAGCATTTT

clone size: -
V gene: TRBV20-1
J gene: TRBJ1-5
D gene: -
CDR3 protein: CSAKGPPNQPQHF
CDR3 DNA: TGCAGTGCTAAGGGACCCCCGAATCAGCCCCAGCATTTT